The present entry profiles one TCR beta chain with its context. The time point: blood 4 weeks post-SBRT, at nephrectomy. The treatment is: 15 Gy SBRT to primary tumor, nephrectomy 4 weeks later. Radiation-treated patients gave blood at baseline, week 2 and week 4. This sample is drawn from a study of radiation and T cells in renal cell carcinoma. The assay was immunoSEQ multiplex PCR, and TCRdb's table has in-frame clones only and misses some. This table has some 150,000 clones, 65% to 90% appearing once. Trimming removed 4 bases from V and 4 bases from J, with 10 bases in between. This CDR3 spans 14 amino acids. The germline gives CDR1 MDHEN, CDR2 SYDVKM.

The material sequenced was blood, taken from a patient whose treatment included radiotherapy and nephrectomy. The receptor was derived from a woman aged 45-59 years with renal cell carcinoma. The gene calls are TRBV28 and TRBJ1-4, with D maybe TRBD1 (6 bases). CDR3 residues: CASSYTGFNEKLFF. Here the CDR3 DNA reads TGTGCCAGCAGTTATACAGGGTTTAATGAAAAACTGTTTTTT.